Listed below are T cell receptor beta chains from one sample, sequenced in a study of CD8 T cells in ankylosing spondylitis. TCRdb reprocessed the 5' RACE reads with MiXCR, giving one entry per CDR3 protein. The sample lists some 130,000 distinct CDR3 sequences; 7% to 10% were seen once. Sequencing was carried out using blood, either unsorted or a sorted T cell fraction (not recorded which). These receptor sequences come from a male donor with ankylosing spondylitis or in good health (not recorded which). Both conserved end residues are part of each CDR3. A D gene is named only where the DNA matches it firmly. The listing skips clone size in some rows; elsewhere it reads once, few, many or a size class.

v_call	d_call	j_call	clone_size	cdr3_nt	cdr3_aa
TRBV7-2	TRBD2	TRBJ2-1	many	TGTGCCAGCACCTTCAGCGGGAGCTCCTACAATGAGCAGTTCTTC	CASTFSGSSYNEQFF
TRBV11-2	TRBD1	TRBJ2-7	few	TGTGCCAGCAGGAAGGGACAGGGCGTCCTAGCTTCCTACGAGCAGTACTTC	CASRKGQGVLASYEQYF
TRBV20-1	.	TRBJ2-2	.	TGCAGTGCTAGAAAGGGGAGGTGGTCCGGGGAGCTGTTTTTT	CSARKGRWSGELFF
TRBV7-2	TRBD1	TRBJ2-7	many	TGTGCCAGCAGCTCGGGACAGGGGGTTGGCTACGAGCAGTACTTC	CASSSGQGVGYEQYF
TRBV5-1	TRBD1	TRBJ2-1	many	TGCGCCAGCCGAACCGGGACAGGGGTTACTGAGCAGTTCTTC	CASRTGTGVTEQFF
TRBV19	TRBD1	TRBJ2-3	once	TGTGCCAGCCGCGACAGGGGGCGAAGAGAGAGCGGCACAGATACGCAGTATTTT	CASRDRGRRESGTDTQYF
TRBV5-6	.	TRBJ1-1	many	TGTGCCAGCAGCTGGAGTGGGGAAGCTTTCTTT	CASSWSGEAFF
TRBV7-9	.	TRBJ2-7	few	TGTGCCAGCAGCCTCCTGATTGCCCCCTACGAGCAGTACTTC	CASSLLIAPYEQYF
TRBV20-1	.	TRBJ1-5	.	TGCAGTGCTAAGGACAGAAGGAGCAATCAGCCCCAGCATTTT	CSAKDRRSNQPQHF
TRBV7-9	TRBD2	TRBJ2-7	many	TGTGCCAGCAGTCCTAGCGGGAGTATCTACGAGCAGTACTTC	CASSPSGSIYEQYF
TRBV24-1	TRBD2	TRBJ2-1	.	TGTGCCACCAGTGCGGGACTAGGTATTAGCAATGAGCAGTTCTTC	CATSAGLGISNEQFF
TRBV20-1	TRBD2	TRBJ2-7	many	TGCAGTGCCCCAGCCGGGACTAGACACGAGCAGTACTTC	CSAPAGTRHEQYF
TRBV12-3/TRBV12-4	.	TRBJ2-7	few	TGTGCCAGCAGTTTCAGGGGATTAGAGCAGTACTTC	CASSFRGLEQYF
TRBV11-2	TRBD2	TRBJ2-1	many	TGTGCCAGCAGCTTTTTGGCTAGCGGGAGGACTATTAGGGATGAGCAGTTCTTC	CASSFLASGRTIRDEQFF
TRBV20-1	.	TRBJ2-5	many	TGCAGTGCTAGTTTCAGAAAGACAAAAGAGACCCAGTACTTC	CSASFRKTKETQYF
TRBV20-1	.	TRBJ1-6	many	TGCAGTGCCCTTAAAGGGCCGAGCTCCTATAATTCACCCCTCCACTTT	CSALKGPSSYNSPLHF
TRBV7-9	TRBD1	TRBJ2-3	many	TGTGCCAGCAGCGATCCCCGGGACAGGGGGCCCGATACGCAGTATTTT	CASSDPRDRGPDTQYF
TRBV15	TRBD2	TRBJ2-1	few	TGTGCCACCAGCAGAATCCCTAGCGGGGGGAACAATGAGCAGTTCTTC	CATSRIPSGGNNEQFF
TRBV28	TRBD1	TRBJ2-7	.	TGTGCCAGCAGTTCGCTGGACAGGGGGGATCGCTACGAGCAGTACTTC	CASSSLDRGDRYEQYF
TRBV5-1	.	TRBJ2-5	many	TGCGCCAGCAGCTTGGGGGCTTTGGGAGAGACCCAGTACTTC	CASSLGALGETQYF
TRBV29-1	TRBD1	TRBJ2-7	many	TGCAGCGTCGGACAGGGGGACTACGAGCAGTACTTC	CSVGQGDYEQYF
TRBV29-1	.	TRBJ1-5	many	TGCAGCGTGCAACAGGAAAATCAGCCCCAGCATTTT	CSVQQENQPQHF
TRBV28	TRBD2	TRBJ2-7	many	TGTGCCAGCAGTTCAAACCCCGGGGGGGAGCAGTACTTC	CASSSNPGGEQYF
TRBV5-5	.	TRBJ2-3	many	TGTGCCAGCACCCAAGGAGTAATCACAGATACGCAGTATTTT	CASTQGVITDTQYF
TRBV30	.	TRBJ2-2	.	TGTGCCTGGGCCAGGCTCGCGAACACCGGGGAGCTGTTTTTT	CAWARLANTGELFF
TRBV4-2	TRBD2	TRBJ2-7	few	TGTGCCAGCAGCCAAGATCGTCGAGCGGGAGTGGAGTCCTACGAGCAGTACTTC	CASSQDRRAGVESYEQYF
TRBV28	.	TRBJ2-2	many	TGTGCCAGCAGTTTTTCGGTGCTGGGGGGTTTAATGAACACCGGGGAGCTGTTTTTT	CASSFSVLGGLMNTGELFF
TRBV25-1	.	TRBJ2-5	.	TGTGCCAGCAGTGCTGGGGGCGGAGAGACCCAGTACTTC	CASSAGGGETQYF
TRBV5-6	.	TRBJ2-1	few	TGTGCCAGCATGTGGAGGGTTTCCTACAATGAGCAGTTCTTC	CASMWRVSYNEQFF
TRBV4-3	.	TRBJ2-7	many	TGCGCCAGCAGCCAAGATCCCAGGACAACCTACGAGCAGTACTTC	CASSQDPRTTYEQYF